Following are 28 T cell receptor beta chains from one sample sequenced in a study of blood T cell repertoires in COVID-19. The method was immunoSEQ multiplex PCR; TCRdb's version includes in-frame clones alone and lacks a portion of them. The sample shows more than 140,000 clones, roughly 86% of them seen only once. The sample consisted of peripheral blood. The receptors were sampled from a woman aged 55-75 years with acute or convalescent COVID-19.

The chain joins TRBV28 to TRBJ1-6, with TRBD1 matching 11 bases. This CDR3 contains 18 residues. The ends lost 6 bases at V and 1 base at J; junction bases unmatched: 8. The germline gives CDR1 MDHEN, CDR2 SYDVKM. The CDR3 is CASRSGTGGTSYNSPLHF. The CDR3 region has the DNA TGTGCCAGCAGGTCCGGGACAGGGGGAACTTCCTATAATTCACCCCTCCACTTT.

The chain has TRBV15 and TRBJ1-1, with 9 bases lining up with TRBD1. Germline V gene lookup returns CDR1 LNHNV and CDR2 YYDKDF (reference sequence). The J segment lost 0 bases and the V segment lost 4 bases, leaving 3 bases of the junction unmatched. This CDR3 comprises 15 residues. In DNA, the CDR3 is TGTGCCACCAGCAACAGACAGGGGGTGAACACTGAAGCTTTCTTT. This encodes CATSNRQGVNTEAFF.

The chain is built from TRBV30 and TRBJ2-7; possible D gene TRBD1, 5 bases. The CDR3 sequence is 15 residues long. Germline CDR1 is GTSNPN and CDR2 is SVGIG (reference sequence). V lost 0 bases and J 0 bases, leaving 12 bases between the germline ends. The CDR3 nucleotides are TGTGCCTGGAGTGTACAGGCGATAAGCTCCTACGAGCAGTACTTC. Protein product: CAWSVQAISSYEQYF.

The V gene is TRBV6-5, the J gene TRBJ1-5; D is possibly TRBD1 (5 bases). The V gene lost 6 bases and the J gene lost 11 bases, with 20 bases spanning the gap. From germline, CDR1 is MNHEY and CDR2 SVGAGI. The CDR3 totals 14 residues. The CDR3 region is CASSSGLVSSSQHF. DNA of the CDR3: TGTGCCAGCAGCTCAGGGTTGGTTAGTTCGTCCCAGCATTTT.

The chain links TRBV5-1 to TRBJ1-2, with 7 bases lining up with TRBD1. Germline V CDR1 and CDR2: SGHRS, YFSETQ. With 2 bases clipped from V and 2 bases from J, the junction kept 6 bases outside the gene matches. CDR3 length: 15 amino acids. The CDR3 is CASSFSDRRNYGYTF. For the CDR3, the DNA is TGCGCCAGCAGCTTTTCGGACAGGAGGAACTATGGCTACACCTTC.

The chain is built from TRBV6-5 and TRBJ1-2; 8 nucleotides match TRBD1. This CDR3 is 13 amino acids long. J gave up 6 bases and V 5 bases, and 5 bases lay outside the gene matches. Germline V gene lookup returns CDR1 MNHEY and CDR2 SVGAGI. The CDR3 loop is CASSRGQGHGYTF. The CDR3 DNA sequence: TGTGCCAGCAGTCGCGGACAGGGACATGGCTACACCTTC.

V gene TRBV12-1 combines with J gene TRBJ2-3; the table assigns TRBD2, which was not confirmed against the DNA. TRBV12-1 is designated a pseudogene. CDR3 length: 17 residues. CDR3 loop: CASSHGLAGGPRDTQYF. CDR3 DNA sequence: TGTGCCAGCAGCCACGGACTAGCGGGGGGGCCCAGAGATACGCAGTATTTT.

The CDR3 DNA is TGTGCCAGCAGACAAGGCGGGGGGTCCGATACGCAGTATTTT. Translated, it gives CASRQGGGSDTQYF. The V gene is TRBV7-2, the J gene TRBJ2-3; 8 positions match TRBD2. Trimming took 6 bases from V and 6 from J; bases not matched to a gene: 8. Germline V gene data show CDR1 as SGHTA and CDR2 as FQGNSA. This CDR3 is 14 amino acids long.

The chain employs TRBV4-3 and TRBJ1-2, with no clear D. Germline assignment: CDR1 LGHNA and CDR2 YSLEER. V shed 5 bases and J shed 4 bases, with 5 bases lying between them. This CDR3 contains 11 residues. The CDR3 sequence is CASSSRYGYTF. In DNA, the CDR3 is TGCGCCAGCAGCAGCCGCTATGGCTACACCTTC.

This clone was recorded only once. This chain links TRBV27 with TRBJ2-5; D might be TRBD2 (5 bases). The CDR3 is 14 residues long. V was shortened by 2 bases and J by 5 bases, with 12 bases between the two germline ends. The germline V gene has CDR1 MNHEY and CDR2 SMNVEV (reference sequence). Here the CDR3 DNA reads TGTGCCAGCAGTTTAGGTACTAGGCGGGAGACCCAGTACTTC. It codes for CASSLGTRRETQYF.

The chain couples TRBV11-3 to TRBJ2-3; 8 bases line up with TRBD2. Per germline, CDR1 SGHNT and CDR2 YENEEA. Trimming at V came to 2 bases and at J to 3 bases, leaving 4 bases not matched to a gene. The CDR3 contains 15 residues. In nucleotides, the CDR3 is TGTGCCAGCAGCTTATACGGGGGGGTAACAGATACGCAGTATTTT. It encodes CASSLYGGVTDTQYF.

The rearrangement uses TRBV18 and TRBJ1-3; 8 bases align to TRBD1. Unmatched junction bases numbered 2, after V lost 1 base and J lost 0 bases. The CDR3 extends over 16 amino acids. Germline lookup yields CDR1 KGHSH and CDR2 LQKENI. Here the CDR3 reads CASSPLGTGSGNTIYF. The CDR3 DNA reads as TGTGCCAGCTCACCACTTGGGACAGGCTCTGGAAACACCATATATTTT.

The CDR3 bases are TGTGCCAGCAGCTTGGCACGAACGCCCACAGATACGCAGTATTTT. Its translation: CASSLARTPTDTQYF. This chain joins TRBV7-2 and TRBJ2-3; D is unclear. Per germline, CDR1 SGHTA and CDR2 FQGNSA. Trimming pared 3 bases from V and 2 bases from J, leaving 12 bases between. The CDR3 consists of 15 residues. The full variable domain, in which reference TRBV7-2 and TRBJ2-3 provide the parts outside the CDR3, is GAGVSQSPSNKVTEKGKDVELRCDPISGHTALYWYRQSLGQGLEFLIYFQGNSAPDKSGLPSDRFSAERTGGSVSTLTIQRTQQEDSAVYLCASSLARTPTDTQYFGPGTRLTVL.

V gene TRBV24-1 combines with J gene TRBJ2-7, with TRBD1 matching over 7 bases. This CDR3 spans 13 amino acids. Trimming removed 6 bases from V and 6 bases from J; junction bases left unmatched: 7. Germline CDR1 reads KGHDR; CDR2 reads SFDVKD. CDR3 DNA: TGTGCCACCAGTCTAGACAGGGTGGTCGAGCAGTACTTC. Translated, it gives CATSLDRVVEQYF.

This clone was counted a single time. The CDR3 DNA reads as TGCGCCAGCAGCCCAATGACATCCTCGGCGGGTGAGCAGTTCTTC. Its translation is CASSPMTSSAGEQFF. The rearrangement joins TRBV5-1 to TRBJ2-1; tentatively, D is TRBD2 (5 bases). Germline values: CDR1 SGHRS, CDR2 YFSETQ. This CDR3 region has 15 residues. Trimming removed 4 bases at V and 9 bases at J, with 20 bases between.

This clone was seen a few times. The chain has TRBV6-6 and TRBJ2-7, with TRBD1 identical over 7 bases. V lost 2 bases to trimming and J lost 0 bases; unmatched junction nucleotides: 1. This CDR3 has 14 amino acids. Germline V gene lookup returns CDR1 MNHNY and CDR2 SVGAGI (reference sequence). CDR3 protein: CASSYGDSSYEQYF. The CDR3, as DNA: TGTGCCAGCAGTTACGGGGACAGCTCCTACGAGCAGTACTTC.

The chain employs TRBV28 and TRBJ2-2, with D possibly TRBD1 on 5 matching bases. The CDR3 is 15 residues long. Germline V gene sequence: CDR1 MDHEN, CDR2 SYDVKM. The V and J ends lost 3 bases and 4 bases respectively, with 12 bases between them. The CDR3 loop reads CASSFRQGGTGELFF. The DNA of the CDR3 is TGTGCCAGCAGTTTTAGGCAGGGTGGCACCGGGGAGCTGTTTTTT.

The gene calls are TRBV7-9 and TRBJ2-3; 10 nucleotides agree with TRBD1. Trimming took 5 bases from V and 6 from J; bases not matched to a gene: 8. In germline, CDR1 is SEHNR, CDR2 FQNEAQ (reference sequence). The CDR3 extends over 15 amino acids. CDR3 amino acids: CASSGTGVNLDTQYF. CDR3 in DNA: TGTGCCAGCAGCGGGACAGGGGTCAACCTGGATACGCAGTATTTT.

The chain links TRBV11-3 to TRBJ2-7; TRBD1 is a possible D gene (6 bases). Deletions cut 5 bases from V and 7 bases from J, with 18 bases between. This CDR3 has 14 amino acids. Looked up from germline, CDR1 is SGHNT and CDR2 is YENEEA. In DNA form, the CDR3 reads TGTGCCAGCAGCCCCGGGACACTCTCCCCAGAGCAGTACTTC. This codes for CASSPGTLSPEQYF.

The chain employs TRBV28 and TRBJ1-2, with 10 bases identical to TRBD1. J lost 4 bases, V lost 5 bases, and 4 bases had no gene match. This CDR3 is built from 14 residues. Germline CDR1 reads MDHEN; CDR2 reads SYDVKM. CDR3 coding DNA: TGTGCCAGCAGTCCGACAGGGGGCGTCTATGGCTACACCTTC. Its protein product is CASSPTGGVYGYTF.

The chain combines TRBV7-9 with TRBJ2-5, with TRBD1 identical over 9 bases. The CDR3 has 15 residues. Trimming removed 5 bases from V and 2 bases from J; junction bases left unmatched: 6. CDR1 is SEHNR, CDR2 FQNEAQ, per germline (reference sequence). The CDR3 nucleotides read TGTGCCAGCAGCGACCAACAGGGGGCACAAGAGACCCAGTACTTC. Encoded protein: CASSDQQGAQETQYF. The full variable domain, with the rest looked up from reference TRBV7-9 and TRBJ2-5, is DTGVSQNPRHKITKRGQNVTFRCDPISEHNRLYWYRQTLGQGPEFLTYFQNEAQLEKSRLLSDRFSAERPKGSFSTLEIQRTEQGDSAMYLCASSDQQGAQETQYFGPGTRLLVL.

V is TRBV11-3 and J is TRBJ1-5; tentative D call: TRBD1 (5 bases). From germline, CDR1 is SGHNT and CDR2 YENEEA. V was shortened by 7 bases and J by 3 bases, with 16 bases between the two germline ends. This CDR3 region has 15 residues. CDR3 sequence: CASNLRLGDNQPQHF. In nucleotides, the CDR3 is TGTGCCAGCAACCTTCGGCTAGGGGACAATCAGCCCCAGCATTTT.

This chain uses TRBV14 with TRBJ2-3; no clear D. The CDR3 covers 15 residues. From germline, CDR1 is SGHDN and CDR2 FVKESK. V lost 2 bases to trimming and J lost 1 base, with 10 bases between them. The CDR3 here is CASSQRVDGTDTQYF. Written as DNA, the CDR3 is TGTGCCAGCAGCCAAAGAGTTGATGGCACAGATACGCAGTATTTT.

V gene TRBV9 combines with J gene TRBJ1-4; 7 bases map to TRBD1. The V segment lost 3 bases and the J segment 8 bases; nucleotides outside the gene matches: 4. Germline-derived CDR1 and CDR2 are SGDLS and YYNGEE. The CDR3 is 13 residues long. The CDR3, as DNA: TGTGCCAGCAGCGCCGGGACAGTCGAAAAACTGTTTTTT. Its protein product is CASSAGTVEKLFF. The full variable domain, completed using reference TRBV9 and TRBJ1-4, is DSGVTQTPKHLITATGQRVTLRCSPRSGDLSVYWYQQSLDQGLQFLIQYYNGEERAKGNILERFSAQQFPDLHSELNLSSLELGDSALYFCASSAGTVEKLFFGSGTQLSVL.

The chain combines TRBV3-1 (or the pseudogene TRBV3-2) with TRBJ1-2, with no clear D. This CDR3 has 12 amino acids. Between the trimmed V and J ends, which lost 0 bases and 7 bases, there was a span of 6 bases. CDR1 and CDR2 from the germline V gene are LGHDT and YNNKEL (reference sequence). CDR3 residues: CASSQDGSGYTF. CDR3 coding DNA: TGTGCCAGCAGCCAAGATGGCTCTGGCTACACCTTC.

The chain has TRBV16 and TRBJ1-6; D perhaps matches TRBD1 (5 bases). The CDR3 is 15 residues long. The V gene lost 0 bases and the J gene lost 4 bases, with 7 bases spanning the gap. CDR1 is KGHSY and CDR2 is FQNENV in the germline V gene. The CDR3 sequence: CASSQSGQYNSPLHF. CDR3 sequence (DNA): TGTGCCAGCAGCCAATCGGGGCAGTATAATTCACCCCTCCACTTT.

The V gene is TRBV6-2 or TRBV6-3, the J gene TRBJ2-5, with a possible D match to TRBD1 (5 bases). V was shortened by 0 bases and J by 6 bases, with 14 bases between the two germline ends. CDR1 MNHEY and CDR2 SVGEGT come from the germline V gene. This CDR3 has 15 residues. The CDR3 loop reads CASSYSMVQGKTQYF. The DNA for the CDR3 is TGTGCCAGCAGTTACTCGATGGTGCAGGGAAAGACCCAGTACTTC.

The CDR3, as DNA: TGTGCCAGCAGTTTTCTGGACAGCCCTGAAGCTTTCTTT. Protein: CASSFLDSPEAFF. This chain joins TRBV12-3 or TRBV12-4 and TRBJ1-1, with D tentatively TRBD1 (6 bases). Trimming took 3 bases from V and 6 from J, leaving 11 bases between them. CDR3 size: 13 residues.